This TCR beta chain was observed in a study of CD4 T cells in relation to SARS-CoV-2 and coronaviruses. Measured with immunoSEQ multiplex PCR; TCRdb has only the in-frame clones, and not every one. The table shows some 28,000 clones, with 60% to 80% occurring only once. Before the COVID-19 pandemic, during about 2010-2018, CD4+ T cells were taken from unexposed donors. After roughly 9 days of culture, CD4+ T cells were isolated. The germline V gene has CDR1 KGHSH and CDR2 LQKENI. The CDR3 runs to 15 residues. The V and J ends lost 3 bases and 8 bases, in that order; junction bases with no gene match: 8. Points on this clone: Antigen unknown.

The clonotype comes from a human donor in good health. The V gene is TRBV18, the J gene TRBJ2-1; 9 bases map to TRBD1. Sequencing was carried out using CD4+ T cells from PBMCs, cultured in vitro. DNA for the CDR3: TGTGCCAGCTCACCGTCCCGGGACAGGGTCCATGAGCAGTTCTTC. Encoded protein: CASSPSRDRVHEQFF.